This TCR beta chain was documented in a study of beta chain features in type 1 diabetes. With 5 bases clipped from V and 4 bases from J, the junction kept 11 bases outside the gene matches. This CDR3 spans 16 amino acids. From germline, CDR1 is MDHEN and CDR2 SYDVKM. This clone was seen a few times. The entirety of the isolated RNA underwent reverse transcription, so expressed TCRB transcripts were sequenced. When averaged, stem cell-like memory T cell samples yielded 950,000 to 1,100,000 reads. Using immunoSEQ multiplex PCR, the repertoire was profiled, and TCRdb retains in-frame clones only, with some absent. The sample has 10,000 to 15,000 clones; 40% to 55% are singletons.

The chain couples TRBV28 to TRBJ2-1, with 7 bases that match TRBD2. This sequence was found in a man between 18 and 35 years old in good health. Source material: stem cell memory CD4+ T cells from blood. CDR3 sequence: CASSRSRGGTYNEQFF. Written as DNA, the CDR3 is TGTGCCAGCAGTAGAAGTCGCGGGGGAACTTACAATGAGCAGTTCTTC.